The 9 T cell receptor beta chains in this list originate from one sample, sequenced in a study of T cell responses to AZD1222 COVID-19 vaccine (dated by TCRdb to the early 2020s). The time point label, read with the paper, signifies: baseline before first vaccination. Libraries came from the immunoSEQ multiplex PCR assay. TCRdb retrieved this table from immuneACCESS and kept in-frame rearrangements only. Not all clones are present; in checked studies, unresolved V genes account for under half, and no reason is known for the remainder. For this sample there are around 100,000 clones; roughly 84% appear just once. The top ten constitute about a sixth of the sample. Sequenced here: peripheral blood, sampled on day 0 of AZD1222 vaccination. Receptors were obtained from an adult in good health.

The chain is built from TRBV18 and TRBJ2-1, with 8 bases that match TRBD2. V gave up 2 bases and J gave up 6 bases; unmatched junction bases: 6. This CDR3 has 15 residues. CDR1 and CDR2 from the germline V gene are KGHSH and LQKENI. CDR3 sequence: CASSPFSGGGNEQFF. The DNA for the CDR3 is TGTGCCAGCTCACCATTTTCGGGAGGGGGCAATGAGCAGTTCTTC.

This chain joins TRBV5-1 and TRBJ1-2; 7 bases fit TRBD1. There are 14 residues in the CDR3. Germline V gene lookup returns CDR1 SGHRS and CDR2 YFSETQ. With 2 bases clipped from V and 3 bases from J, the junction kept 4 bases outside the gene matches. Here the CDR3 DNA reads TGCGCCAGCAGCTTAACAGGGGATCACTATGGCTACACCTTC. It yields the protein CASSLTGDHYGYTF. Combining the CDR3 with reference TRBV5-1 and TRBJ1-2 gives the whole variable domain KAGVTQTPRYLIKTRGQQVTLSCSPISGHRSVSWYQQTPGQGLQFLFEYFSETQRNKGNFPGRFSGRQFSNSRSEMNVSTLELGDSALYLCASSLTGDHYGYTFGSGTRLTVV.

The chain joins TRBV7-8 to TRBJ2-7, with 12 bases fitting TRBD2. Germline V gene lookup returns CDR1 SGHVS and CDR2 FQNEAQ. This CDR3 comprises 16 residues. V lost 4 bases to trimming and J lost 2 bases; unmatched junction nucleotides: 6. For the CDR3, the DNA is TGTGCCAGCAGCTCAGGTCGACTAGCGGGAGCCTACGAGCAGTACTTC. Translation: CASSSGRLAGAYEQYF.

This clone showed up just once. The chain employs TRBV19 and TRBJ2-3; 9 bases are a match to TRBD2. Trimming cost V 5 bases and J 2 bases; bases outside gene matches: 8. Germline lookup yields CDR1 LNHDA and CDR2 SQIVND (reference sequence). This CDR3 is 16 amino acids long. The CDR3, as DNA: TGTGCCAGTAGTTTAGCGGGGGCCCAAAACACAGATACGCAGTATTTT. Amino acids: CASSLAGAQNTDTQYF.

This sequence joins TRBV7-2 and TRBJ1-2; TRBD1 aligns across 7 bases. Trimming removed 4 bases from V and 4 bases from J; junction bases left unmatched: 6. Germline CDR1 reads SGHTA; CDR2 reads FQGNSA. The CDR3 sequence is 14 residues long. CDR3: CASSSADRFYGYTF. The CDR3 nucleotides are TGTGCCAGCAGCTCCGCGGACAGGTTCTATGGCTACACCTTC.

V gene TRBV12-3 or TRBV12-4 combines with J gene TRBJ2-1; 7 positions match TRBD2. This CDR3 has 13 amino acids. Losses at the gene ends were 4 bases for V and 10 bases for J; bases not matched to a gene: 7. CDR3 residues: CASSSGGDREQFF. The CDR3 DNA follows: TGTGCCAGCAGTTCTGGGGGGGACCGAGAGCAGTTCTTC.

V gene TRBV9 combines with J gene TRBJ2-7, with D tentatively TRBD2 (6 bases). V lost 0 bases and J lost 6, with 10 bases in between. Germline V gene data show CDR1 as SGDLS and CDR2 as YYNGEE. The CDR3 covers 13 residues. CDR3 sequence reads: CASSVGRGGEQYF. CDR3 DNA sequence: TGTGCCAGCAGCGTAGGGAGGGGTGGCGAGCAGTACTTC.

V is TRBV7-8 and J is TRBJ1-1; D is unclear. CDR3 length: 13 amino acids. Germline V gene sequence: CDR1 SGHVS, CDR2 FQNEAQ. Deletions cut 1 base from V and 7 bases from J, with 10 bases between. This chain's CDR3 is CASSLEWGDEAFF. For the CDR3, the DNA is TGTGCCAGCAGCTTAGAGTGGGGTGATGAAGCTTTCTTT.

This rearrangement joins TRBV3-1 (or the pseudogene TRBV3-2) to TRBJ1-3, with a tentative D call TRBD1 (6 bases). The CDR3 is 17 residues long. Trimming left V 3 bases short and J 0 bases short, with 15 bases between. Germline assignment: CDR1 LGHDT and CDR2 YNNKEL (reference sequence). CDR3 in DNA: TGTGCCAGCAGCCATCACAGGGTCAGGAGCTCTGGAAACACCATATATTTT. Its translation: CASSHHRVRSSGNTIYF.